This is a list of T cell receptor beta chains from one sample in a study of cytomegalovirus exposure and HLA in healthy donors. Assay: immunoSEQ multiplex PCR; the TCRdb copy retains only in-frame clones and omits some. The table has 100,000 to 150,000 clones, over 15% seen once. The sequenced sample consisted of PBMCs. The receptors were gathered from a female donor in good health and CMV-seropositive. Both conserved end residues are part of each CDR3. Each record gives: CDR3 protein, CDR3 DNA, D gene, J gene, clone size, V gene. A D gene is named only where the DNA matches it firmly. The size entry is marked missing in some rows and otherwise reads once, few, many or a size class.

CDR3aa: CASSYSLLDEQYF
CDR3nt: TGTGCCAGCAGTTATAGCCTCCTGGACGAGCAGTACTTC
d_gene: NA
j_gene: TRBJ2-7
abundance: NA
v_gene: TRBV6-5

CDR3aa: CASSQDNGSGNTIYF
CDR3nt: TGCGCCAGCAGCCAAGACAACGGCTCTGGAAACACCATATATTTT
d_gene: NA
j_gene: TRBJ1-3
abundance: NA
v_gene: TRBV4-3

CDR3aa: CASGYPGQSWQYF
CDR3nt: TGTGCCAGCGGCTACCCGGGACAGTCGTGGCAGTACTTC
d_gene: TRBD1
j_gene: TRBJ2-7
abundance: NA
v_gene: TRBV28

CDR3aa: CASSPISGAYNEQFF
CDR3nt: TGTGCCAGCAGTCCAATTAGCGGGGCCTACAATGAGCAGTTCTTC
d_gene: TRBD2
j_gene: TRBJ2-1
abundance: few
v_gene: TRBV27

CDR3aa: CASSAGNTEAFF
CDR3nt: TGCGCCAGCAGTGCCGGGAACACTGAAGCTTTCTTT
d_gene: NA
j_gene: TRBJ1-1
abundance: NA
v_gene: TRBV10-1

CDR3aa: CASSPGTDTQYF
CDR3nt: TGTGCCAGCAGCCCCGGGACAGATACGCAGTATTTT
d_gene: NA
j_gene: TRBJ2-3
abundance: NA
v_gene: TRBV5-6

CDR3aa: CASSSVTGNPLFGQYF
CDR3nt: TGTGCCAGCAGTTCGGTAACAGGAAATCCCTTATTCGGGCAGTACTTC
d_gene: NA
j_gene: TRBJ2-7
abundance: few
v_gene: TRBV28

CDR3aa: CASSLERLLNTEAFF
CDR3nt: TGCGCCAGCAGCTTGGAGAGGCTCTTGAACACTGAAGCTTTCTTT
d_gene: NA
j_gene: TRBJ1-1
abundance: few
v_gene: TRBV5-1

CDR3aa: CASSVGDRGRPGETQYF
CDR3nt: TGTGCCAGCAGCGTAGGGGACAGGGGGCGCCCCGGGGAGACCCAGTACTTC
d_gene: TRBD1
j_gene: TRBJ2-5
abundance: NA
v_gene: TRBV9

CDR3aa: CASSLSTGGMAEAFF
CDR3nt: TGTGCCAGCAGCCTCAGTACAGGGGGCATGGCTGAAGCTTTCTTT
d_gene: TRBD1
j_gene: TRBJ1-1
abundance: few
v_gene: TRBV28

CDR3aa: CASSPGTNEETQYF
CDR3nt: TGCGCCAGCTCCCCCGGGACAAATGAAGAGACCCAGTACTTC
d_gene: NA
j_gene: TRBJ2-5
abundance: NA
v_gene: TRBV5-1

CDR3aa: CASSSRGQVYEQYF
CDR3nt: TGTGCCAGCAGCTCCAGGGGACAAGTCTACGAGCAGTACTTC
d_gene: NA
j_gene: TRBJ2-7
abundance: NA
v_gene: TRBV7-2

CDR3aa: CASSPPGDRVSNEQFF
CDR3nt: TGTGCCAGCTCACCACCCGGGGACAGGGTTTCCAATGAGCAGTTCTTC
d_gene: TRBD1
j_gene: TRBJ2-1
abundance: few
v_gene: TRBV18

CDR3aa: CASTGMGQESYEQYF
CDR3nt: TGTGCCAGCACGGGTATGGGGCAAGAGTCCTACGAGCAGTACTTC
d_gene: NA
j_gene: TRBJ2-7
abundance: NA
v_gene: TRBV2

CDR3aa: CASSYTITSSYEQYF
CDR3nt: TGTGCCAGCAGTTACACGATCACCAGCTCCTACGAGCAGTACTTC
d_gene: NA
j_gene: TRBJ2-7
abundance: NA
v_gene: TRBV6-5

CDR3aa: CASSFGQVYEQYF
CDR3nt: TGTGCCAGCAGCTTCGGACAGGTCTACGAGCAGTACTTC
d_gene: TRBD1
j_gene: TRBJ2-7
abundance: NA
v_gene: TRBV7-2

CDR3aa: CASSEGHEQYF
CDR3nt: TGCGCCAGCAGTGAGGGGCACGAGCAGTACTTC
d_gene: NA
j_gene: TRBJ2-7
abundance: once
v_gene: TRBV10-2

CDR3aa: CASSVRDRVAHEQYF
CDR3nt: TGTGCCAGCAGCGTCCGGGACAGGGTGGCCCACGAGCAGTACTTC
d_gene: TRBD1
j_gene: TRBJ2-7
abundance: few
v_gene: TRBV14

CDR3aa: CASKPGQMLDEQYF
CDR3nt: TGTGCCAGCAAACCGGGACAGATGCTGGACGAGCAGTACTTC
d_gene: TRBD1
j_gene: TRBJ2-7
abundance: few
v_gene: TRBV2

CDR3aa: CASSFTVNTEAFF
CDR3nt: TGTGCCAGCAGCTTTACAGTGAACACTGAAGCTTTCTTT
d_gene: NA
j_gene: TRBJ1-1
abundance: NA
v_gene: TRBV7-9

CDR3aa: CASSYMRVKIYEQYF
CDR3nt: TGTGCCAGCAGTTACATGAGGGTAAAAATCTACGAGCAGTACTTC
d_gene: NA
j_gene: TRBJ2-7
abundance: few
v_gene: TRBV6-5

CDR3aa: CASSQEVWLAGGPNEQFF
CDR3nt: TGTGCCAGCAGCCAAGAGGTTTGGCTAGCGGGAGGCCCCAATGAGCAGTTCTTC
d_gene: TRBD2
j_gene: TRBJ2-1
abundance: few
v_gene: TRBV4-2

CDR3aa: CASSDEGATNTGELFF
CDR3nt: TGTGCCAGCAGTGATGAGGGGGCTACGAACACCGGGGAGCTGTTTTTT
d_gene: TRBD1
j_gene: TRBJ2-2
abundance: NA
v_gene: TRBV6-1

CDR3aa: CASRHRDYGYTF
CDR3nt: TGTGCCAGCAGACACCGGGACTATGGCTACACCTTC
d_gene: NA
j_gene: TRBJ1-2
abundance: NA
v_gene: TRBV2

CDR3aa: CASSQEFNRGEQREQFF
CDR3nt: TGTGCCAGCAGCCAAGAGTTTAACAGGGGGGAACAGAGGGAGCAGTTCTTC
d_gene: TRBD1
j_gene: TRBJ2-1
abundance: few
v_gene: TRBV4-2

CDR3aa: CASSLMKQGHTEAFF
CDR3nt: TGTGCCAGCAGCTTGATGAAACAGGGCCACACTGAAGCTTTCTTT
d_gene: NA
j_gene: TRBJ1-1
abundance: few
v_gene: TRBV5-4

CDR3aa: CASSRDRGAGEQYF
CDR3nt: TGTGCCAGCAGCCGGGACAGGGGAGCGGGTGAGCAGTACTTC
d_gene: TRBD1
j_gene: TRBJ2-7
abundance: NA
v_gene: TRBV6-5

CDR3aa: CASSLDAGLAGVSSYEQYF
CDR3nt: TGTGCCAGCAGCTTAGATGCCGGACTAGCGGGAGTTAGTTCCTACGAGCAGTACTTC
d_gene: TRBD2
j_gene: TRBJ2-7
abundance: NA
v_gene: TRBV11-2

CDR3aa: CASSQGPARTEAFF
CDR3nt: TGTGCCAGCAGCCAGGGGCCGGCGCGCACTGAAGCTTTCTTT
d_gene: NA
j_gene: TRBJ1-1
abundance: NA
v_gene: TRBV7-2

CDR3aa: CASSSRQDLQETQYF
CDR3nt: TGTGCCAGCAGCTCCCGACAGGACCTCCAAGAGACCCAGTACTTC
d_gene: NA
j_gene: TRBJ2-5
abundance: NA
v_gene: TRBV13

CDR3aa: CASSQVFPPGDTQYF
CDR3nt: TGCGCCAGCAGCCAAGTTTTCCCACCGGGAGATACGCAGTATTTT
d_gene: NA
j_gene: TRBJ2-3
abundance: NA
v_gene: TRBV4-3

CDR3aa: CASSQVLAGLGDEQFF
CDR3nt: TGCGCCAGCAGCCAAGTTCTAGCGGGATTAGGCGATGAGCAGTTCTTC
d_gene: TRBD2
j_gene: TRBJ2-1
abundance: few
v_gene: TRBV4-3

CDR3aa: CASRQGQPSSGNTIYF
CDR3nt: TGTGCCAGCAGACAAGGACAGCCATCCTCTGGAAACACCATATATTTT
d_gene: NA
j_gene: TRBJ1-3
abundance: few
v_gene: TRBV7-9

CDR3aa: CASSFGGNNEQFF
CDR3nt: TGCGCCAGCAGCTTTGGGGGGAACAATGAGCAGTTCTTC
d_gene: NA
j_gene: TRBJ2-1
abundance: NA
v_gene: TRBV5-1

CDR3aa: CASSPPGQLHYGYTF
CDR3nt: TGTGCCAGCAGTCCCCCTGGACAGCTACACTATGGCTACACCTTC
d_gene: NA
j_gene: TRBJ1-2
abundance: NA
v_gene: TRBV28

CDR3aa: CAWSLSQVNTEAFF
CDR3nt: TGTGCCTGGAGTCTATCTCAGGTGAACACTGAAGCTTTCTTT
d_gene: NA
j_gene: TRBJ1-1
abundance: few
v_gene: TRBV30

CDR3aa: CASSFPGSGELFF
CDR3nt: TGTGCCAGCAGTTTTCCTGGGAGCGGGGAGCTGTTTTTT
d_gene: NA
j_gene: TRBJ2-2
abundance: few
v_gene: TRBV27

CDR3aa: CASSGNPGEKLFF
CDR3nt: TGTGCCAGCAGTGGTAACCCGGGGGAAAAACTGTTTTTT
d_gene: NA
j_gene: TRBJ1-4
abundance: NA
v_gene: TRBV6-1

CDR3aa: CASSPTKNYGYTF
CDR3nt: TGTGCCAGCTCACCAACAAAAAACTATGGCTACACCTTC
d_gene: NA
j_gene: TRBJ1-2
abundance: NA
v_gene: TRBV18

CDR3aa: CASSPGTTSYNEQFF
CDR3nt: TGTGCCAGCTCACCAGGGACTACCAGCTACAATGAGCAGTTCTTC
d_gene: TRBD2
j_gene: TRBJ2-1
abundance: once
v_gene: TRBV18

CDR3aa: CASSPGLAGLEQFF
CDR3nt: TGTGCCAGCAGCCCTGGACTAGCGGGCTTGGAGCAGTTCTTC
d_gene: TRBD2
j_gene: TRBJ2-1
abundance: NA
v_gene: TRBV5-8

CDR3aa: CASSYSSSETQYF
CDR3nt: TGTGCCAGCAGTTACAGCTCCTCAGAGACCCAGTACTTC
d_gene: NA
j_gene: TRBJ2-5
abundance: NA
v_gene: TRBV6-5

CDR3aa: CASRRASGHQETQYF
CDR3nt: TGTGCCAGCAGGAGGGCTAGCGGCCACCAAGAGACCCAGTACTTC
d_gene: TRBD2
j_gene: TRBJ2-5
abundance: few
v_gene: TRBV7-9

CDR3aa: CASSLPGQANSPLHF
CDR3nt: TGTGCCAGCAGTTTGCCGGGACAAGCTAATTCACCCCTCCACTTT
d_gene: NA
j_gene: TRBJ1-6
abundance: few
v_gene: TRBV28

CDR3aa: CASSKTGAGNQPQHF
CDR3nt: TGTGCCAGCAGCAAGACAGGGGCTGGCAATCAGCCCCAGCATTTT
d_gene: TRBD1
j_gene: TRBJ1-5
abundance: NA
v_gene: TRBV5-6

CDR3aa: CSVSKWYF
CDR3nt: TGCAGCGTTTCCAAATGGTACTTC
d_gene: NA
j_gene: TRBJ2-5
abundance: few
v_gene: TRBV29-1

CDR3aa: CASVSSGNTIYF
CDR3nt: TGTGCCAGCGTCAGCTCTGGAAACACCATATATTTT
d_gene: NA
j_gene: TRBJ1-3
abundance: few
v_gene: TRBV6-5

CDR3aa: CASSVAEWGTSLDEQFF
CDR3nt: TGTGCCAGCAGCGTAGCAGAATGGGGGACTAGCCTCGATGAGCAGTTCTTC
d_gene: TRBD2
j_gene: TRBJ2-1
abundance: NA
v_gene: TRBV9

CDR3aa: CASSWDRDYEQYF
CDR3nt: TGCGCCAGCAGCTGGGACAGGGACTACGAGCAGTACTTC
d_gene: TRBD1
j_gene: TRBJ2-7
abundance: NA
v_gene: TRBV4-3

CDR3aa: CASSHLGGQRSPGLNTEAFF
CDR3nt: TGTGCCAGCAGCCATCTCGGGGGGCAGCGGTCTCCCGGTCTTAACACTGAAGCTTTCTTT
d_gene: NA
j_gene: TRBJ1-1
abundance: NA
v_gene: TRBV4-2

CDR3aa: CASSLGAGLASYEQYF
CDR3nt: TGTGCCAGCAGCTTAGGGGCGGGGTTGGCCTCCTACGAGCAGTACTTC
d_gene: NA
j_gene: TRBJ2-7
abundance: few
v_gene: TRBV7-2

CDR3aa: CASSDTQGTYGYTF
CDR3nt: TGCGCCAGCAGTGACACACAGGGAACATATGGCTACACCTTC
d_gene: NA
j_gene: TRBJ1-2
abundance: NA
v_gene: TRBV5-1